The TCR beta chain under discussion was sequenced for a study of blood T cell repertoires in COVID-19. On the study more broadly: Samples taken during acute and convalescent COVID-19 were collected in the United States, Italy and Spain.

Libraries were prepared by immunoSEQ multiplex PCR; TCRdb keeps only in-frame clonotypes and omits some of them. The data hold some 60,000 clones, with over 80% observed a single time. The sequencing sample was made of peripheral blood. This receptor was obtained from an elderly woman with acute or convalescent COVID-19.

CDR3 in amino acids: CASSKYRDRGSNEQFF. In DNA, the CDR3 is TGTGCCAGCAGCAAATATCGGGACAGGGGGAGCAATGAGCAGTTCTTC. This chain uses TRBV21-1 with TRBJ2-1; the table names TRBD1, a call not compared with the DNA. TRBV21-1 constitutes a pseudogene. The CDR3 extends over 16 amino acids.